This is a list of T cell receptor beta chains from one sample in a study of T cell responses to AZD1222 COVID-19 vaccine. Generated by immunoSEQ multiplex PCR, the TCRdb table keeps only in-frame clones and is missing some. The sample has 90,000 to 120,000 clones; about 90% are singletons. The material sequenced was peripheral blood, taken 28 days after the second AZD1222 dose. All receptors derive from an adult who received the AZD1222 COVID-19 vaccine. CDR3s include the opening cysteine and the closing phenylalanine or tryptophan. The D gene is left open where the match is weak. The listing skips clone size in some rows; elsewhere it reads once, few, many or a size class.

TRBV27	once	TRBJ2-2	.	TGTGCCAGCTCGGTGGTGGCGAGGGGCACCGGGGAGCTGTTTTTT	CASSVVARGTGELFF
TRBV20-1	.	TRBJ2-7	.	TGCAGTGCCGAGTTCCAGGACCAGCAGTACTTC	CSAEFQDQQYF
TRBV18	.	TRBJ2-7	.	TGTGCCAGCTCAGACAGTACTTCCTCCTACGAGCAGTACTTC	CASSDSTSSYEQYF
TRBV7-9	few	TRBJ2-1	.	TGTGCCAGCAGCTTAGTGGGAGTCAATGAGCAGTTCTTC	CASSLVGVNEQFF
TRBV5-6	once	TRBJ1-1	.	TGTGCCAGCAGCTTAGGCGTCCCGTATACTGAAGCTTTCTTT	CASSLGVPYTEAFF
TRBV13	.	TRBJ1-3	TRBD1	TGTGCCAGCAGCTTAGCGCTGGGACAGCGCTCTGGAAACACCATATATTTT	CASSLALGQRSGNTIYF
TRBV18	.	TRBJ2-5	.	TGTGCCAGCTCACCACCGGACGGTGGGAAGACCCAGTACTTC	CASSPPDGGKTQYF
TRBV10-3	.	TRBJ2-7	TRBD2	TGTGCCGTGGGACTAGCGGGAGGGACCTACGAGCAGTACTTC	CAVGLAGGTYEQYF
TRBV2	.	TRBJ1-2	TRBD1	TGTGCCAGCAGGGGTCCACAGGGGTTGGGCAACTATGGCTACACCTTC	CASRGPQGLGNYGYTF
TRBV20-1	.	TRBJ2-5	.	TGCAGTGCTGGTGGGAGGGGACAGGTCCAAGAGACCCAGTACTTC	CSAGGRGQVQETQYF
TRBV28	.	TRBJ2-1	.	TGTGCCAGCAGTTTTCTTGGGGGAGGCTCTGAGCAGTTCTTC	CASSFLGGGSEQFF
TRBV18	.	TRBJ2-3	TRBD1	TGTGCCAGCTCACCAGCCGGGACAGGGGGCACAGATACGCAGTATTTT	CASSPAGTGGTDTQYF
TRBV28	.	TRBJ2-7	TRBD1	TGTGCCAGCAGTTTACGGGCACAGGGGCGGACCTACGAGCAGTACTTC	CASSLRAQGRTYEQYF
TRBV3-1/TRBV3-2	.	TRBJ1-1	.	TGTGCCAGCAGCCAAGTCCCACAGGGGAACACTGAAGCTTTCTTT	CASSQVPQGNTEAFF
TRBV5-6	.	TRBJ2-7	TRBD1	TGTGCCAGCAGCCCCGGGACAGGGATCTACGAGCAGTACTTC	CASSPGTGIYEQYF
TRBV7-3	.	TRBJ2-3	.	TGTGCCAGCAGCCCGCCGTTTGCAGATACGCAGTATTTT	CASSPPFADTQYF
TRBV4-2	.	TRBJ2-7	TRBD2	TGTGCCAGCAGCCAAGAGACTAGCGGGAGTTACGAGCAGTACTTC	CASSQETSGSYEQYF
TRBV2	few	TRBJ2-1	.	TGTGCCAGCAGTCAGAGGAATGAGCAGTTCTTC	CASSQRNEQFF
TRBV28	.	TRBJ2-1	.	TGTGCCAGCAGTTCTCAAGTGGACGGGCCGTTCTTC	CASSSQVDGPFF
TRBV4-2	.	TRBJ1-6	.	TGTGCCAGCAGCCAGTCCCGGCGCGCTGATTCACCCCTCCACTTT	CASSQSRRADSPLHF
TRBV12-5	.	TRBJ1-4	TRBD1	TGTGCTAGTGGTGTGGGACAGGACAATGAAAAACTGTTTTTT	CASGVGQDNEKLFF
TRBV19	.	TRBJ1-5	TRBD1	TGTGCCAGTAGTTCTATGGGGCAGGGGGGGTTGCATCAGCCCCAGCATTTT	CASSSMGQGGLHQPQHF
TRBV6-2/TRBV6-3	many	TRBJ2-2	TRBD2	TGTGCCAGCAGCCTGACTAGCGGGATGCGCGGGGAGCTGTTTTTT	CASSLTSGMRGELFF
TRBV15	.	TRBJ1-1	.	TGTGCCACCAGCAGAGATCGGCAGGTGAACACTGAAGCTTTCTTT	CATSRDRQVNTEAFF
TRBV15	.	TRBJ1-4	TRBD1	TGTGCCACCAGCAGTGCACAGGGGTATGAAAGACTGTTTTTT	CATSSAQGYERLFF
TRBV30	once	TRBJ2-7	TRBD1	TGTGCCTGGAGTGTTGGGACAGGGGGCGCGGGGGAGCAGTACTTC	CAWSVGTGGAGEQYF
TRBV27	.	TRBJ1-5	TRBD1	TGTGCCAGCAGTTCTGGGGACAGACAGCCCCAGCATTTT	CASSSGDRQPQHF
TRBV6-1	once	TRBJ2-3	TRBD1	TGTGCCAGCAGTGTTCGCATACAGGGGTTCAACACAGATACGCAGTATTTT	CASSVRIQGFNTDTQYF
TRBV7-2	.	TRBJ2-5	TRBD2	TGTGCCAGCAGCCCGTTAGCGGGAGGACGCCAAGAGACCCAGTACTTC	CASSPLAGGRQETQYF
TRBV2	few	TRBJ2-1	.	TGTGCCAGCAGTGGGACGGAGCTGAGCTCCTACAATGAGCAGTTCTTC	CASSGTELSSYNEQFF
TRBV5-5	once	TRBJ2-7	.	TGTGCCAGCAGGGAGGGGCACTCCTACGAGCAGTACTTC	CASREGHSYEQYF
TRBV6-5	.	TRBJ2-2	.	TGTGCCAGCAGTTGGAGACATGAGGCCGGGGAGCTGTTTTTT	CASSWRHEAGELFF
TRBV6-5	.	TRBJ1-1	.	TGTGCCAGCGCGTTTCGGGGTGGCACTGAAGCTTTCTTT	CASAFRGGTEAFF
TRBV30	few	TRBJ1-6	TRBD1	TGTGCCTGGAGACTGACAGGGGATTCGAATTCACCCCTCCACTTT	CAWRLTGDSNSPLHF
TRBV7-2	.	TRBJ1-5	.	TGTGCCAGCAGCTCCAGAAGCAATCAGCCCCAGCATTTT	CASSSRSNQPQHF
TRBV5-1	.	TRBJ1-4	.	TGCGCCAGCAGCTTGGACAGGCGAAACAATAATGAAAAACTGTTTTTT	CASSLDRRNNNEKLFF
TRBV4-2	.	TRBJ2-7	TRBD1	TGTGCCAGCAGCCAAGAGTCCGGGACAGGCTCCTACGAGCAGTACTTC	CASSQESGTGSYEQYF
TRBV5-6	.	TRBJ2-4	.	TGTGCCAGCAGCTCAGGATCGCCCTTAGCCAAAAACATTCAGTACTTC	CASSSGSPLAKNIQYF
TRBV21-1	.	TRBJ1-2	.	TGTGCCAGCAGTCAGGGAGTAGACTATGGCTACACCTTC	CASSQGVDYGYTF
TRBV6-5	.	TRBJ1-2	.	TGTGCCAGCAAGGGTTTCTATGGCTACACCTTC	CASKGFYGYTF
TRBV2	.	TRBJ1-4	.	TGTGCCAGCAACCGGGACCAGGCCTTAATGAATGAAAAACTGTTTTTT	CASNRDQALMNEKLFF
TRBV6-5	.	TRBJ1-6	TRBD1	TGTGCCATCCTGGACAGGGGCAATAATTCACCCCTCCACTTT	CAILDRGNNSPLHF
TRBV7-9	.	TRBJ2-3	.	TGTGCCAGCAGCCAGGGGAGCACAGATACGCAGTATTTT	CASSQGSTDTQYF
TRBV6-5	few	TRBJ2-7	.	TGTGCCAGCAGTAGCCCGGGAAGGGAACGGTACGAGCAGTACTTC	CASSSPGRERYEQYF